This is a list of T cell receptor beta chains from one sample in a study of Tregs in tolerant kidney transplant recipients. TCRdb's table, derived via immunoSEQ multiplex PCR, lists solely in-frame clones and lacks some. The sample consists of 74,000 or so clones, around nine tenths of them appearing once. Sequencing used CD4+ T cells from blood (PBMCs), obtained 24 months after the transplant. The origin of the receptors is a human patient who received a combined kidney and bone marrow transplant. Some of the T cells may derive from the graft donor. Each CDR3 is given with its conserved first and last residue. The D gene is left open where the match is weak. Rows may omit the clone size; those that give it use once, few, many or a size class.

d_gene: TRBD2
v_gene: TRBV11-3
abundance: -
j_gene: TRBJ2-5
CDR3nt: TGTGCCACGACTAGCGGGATGGAGACCCAGTACTTC
CDR3aa: CATTSGMETQYF

d_gene: TRBD2
v_gene: TRBV28
abundance: -
j_gene: TRBJ2-3
CDR3nt: TGTGCCAGCAGTTTTCCGGGGGGGCCAAGTGCTCCGCAGTATTTT
CDR3aa: CASSFPGGPSAPQYF

d_gene: TRBD1
v_gene: TRBV29-1
abundance: -
j_gene: TRBJ2-3
CDR3nt: TGCAGCGCCGCTCTTGGACAGGGGGCATCAGATACGCAGTATTTT
CDR3aa: CSAALGQGASDTQYF

d_gene: TRBD1
v_gene: TRBV23-1
abundance: -
j_gene: TRBJ1-3
CDR3nt: TGCGCCAGCAGTCCTTCCGGGACAGAGACTGGAAACACCATATATTTT
CDR3aa: CASSPSGTETGNTIYF

d_gene: TRBD1
v_gene: TRBV9
abundance: few
j_gene: TRBJ1-4
CDR3nt: TGTGCCAGCAGCTCCCGGGACAGGGGCGATAATGAAAAACTGTTTTTT
CDR3aa: CASSSRDRGDNEKLFF

d_gene: -
v_gene: TRBV19
abundance: once
j_gene: TRBJ2-1
CDR3nt: TGTGCCAGTAGTATATTCGTCGGGGTCTGGAAAAATGAGCAGTTCTTC
CDR3aa: CASSIFVGVWKNEQFF

d_gene: TRBD1
v_gene: TRBV19
abundance: -
j_gene: TRBJ2-2
CDR3nt: TGTGCCAGTAGTGTAACCGGACAGGGTGGCGGGGAGCTGTTTTTT
CDR3aa: CASSVTGQGGGELFF

d_gene: TRBD1
v_gene: TRBV19
abundance: -
j_gene: TRBJ1-5
CDR3nt: TGTGCCAGTAGACAGGGGGCAGGTCAGCCCCAGCATTTT
CDR3aa: CASRQGAGQPQHF

d_gene: -
v_gene: TRBV5-6
abundance: -
j_gene: TRBJ1-6
CDR3nt: TGTGCCAGCAGCTTGGGGACAGTGAATTCACCCCTCCACTTT
CDR3aa: CASSLGTVNSPLHF

d_gene: -
v_gene: TRBV19
abundance: -
j_gene: TRBJ2-3
CDR3nt: TGTGCCAGTAGTATCCCGGGGGATACAGATACGCAGTATTTT
CDR3aa: CASSIPGDTDTQYF

d_gene: -
v_gene: TRBV7-2
abundance: -
j_gene: TRBJ2-1
CDR3nt: TGTGCCAGCAGCTTCCCAGGCCCCTACAATGAGCAGTTCTTC
CDR3aa: CASSFPGPYNEQFF

d_gene: TRBD1
v_gene: TRBV14
abundance: -
j_gene: TRBJ1-2
CDR3nt: TGTGCCAGCAGCCAAACAGGGGGTTGGGATGGCTACACCTTC
CDR3aa: CASSQTGGWDGYTF

d_gene: -
v_gene: TRBV5-1
abundance: -
j_gene: TRBJ2-7
CDR3nt: TGCGCCAGCAGCTTGGGTCCGGGCTACGAGCAGTACTTC
CDR3aa: CASSLGPGYEQYF

d_gene: -
v_gene: TRBV15
abundance: -
j_gene: TRBJ2-5
CDR3nt: TGTGCCACCAGCAGACACTCAGGTCACCAAGAGACCCAGTACTTC
CDR3aa: CATSRHSGHQETQYF

d_gene: TRBD2
v_gene: TRBV6-5
abundance: -
j_gene: TRBJ2-3
CDR3nt: TGTGCCAGCAGTTATGTAGGGGCGGGAGCTTCAGATACGCAGTATTTT
CDR3aa: CASSYVGAGASDTQYF

d_gene: TRBD2
v_gene: TRBV5-1
abundance: -
j_gene: TRBJ2-3
CDR3nt: TGCGCCAGCAGCTTGGGTCCTAGCGGTGGCACAGATACGCAGTATTTT
CDR3aa: CASSLGPSGGTDTQYF

d_gene: TRBD2
v_gene: TRBV7-8
abundance: -
j_gene: TRBJ2-5
CDR3nt: TGTGCCAGCAGCTTAGTTGGGCTAGCGGGGACTCTGGAGACCCAGTACTTC
CDR3aa: CASSLVGLAGTLETQYF

d_gene: TRBD2
v_gene: TRBV7-8
abundance: -
j_gene: TRBJ2-1
CDR3nt: TGTGCCAGTCGGATAGCGGGGGACTCCTACAATGAGCAGTTCTTC
CDR3aa: CASRIAGDSYNEQFF

d_gene: TRBD2
v_gene: TRBV5-1
abundance: -
j_gene: TRBJ2-3
CDR3nt: TGCGCCAGCAGCCCAGCGGGGGTTCCGACTACGCAGTATTTT
CDR3aa: CASSPAGVPTTQYF

d_gene: -
v_gene: TRBV2
abundance: -
j_gene: TRBJ2-3
CDR3nt: TGTGCCAGCAGTGAATGGCAGGGCATATTCACAGATACGCAGTATTTT
CDR3aa: CASSEWQGIFTDTQYF

d_gene: TRBD1
v_gene: TRBV29-1
abundance: -
j_gene: TRBJ2-5
CDR3nt: TGCAGCGTTGACAATCCCCGGACAGGGATAAGAGAGACCCAGTACTTC
CDR3aa: CSVDNPRTGIRETQYF

d_gene: -
v_gene: TRBV5-5
abundance: -
j_gene: TRBJ1-4
CDR3nt: TGTGCCAGCAGCCCACTTCCAAAACTAGTCGGGGTAAATGAAAAACTGTTTTTT
CDR3aa: CASSPLPKLVGVNEKLFF

d_gene: -
v_gene: TRBV5-1
abundance: -
j_gene: TRBJ1-2
CDR3nt: TGCGCCAGCCGTCTCGGACTGAGACAGGACCTCTATGGCTACACCTTC
CDR3aa: CASRLGLRQDLYGYTF

d_gene: TRBD1
v_gene: TRBV5-4
abundance: once
j_gene: TRBJ2-7
CDR3nt: TGTGCCAGCAGCCTCGGGACAGGAGCCTCCTACGAGCAGTACTTC
CDR3aa: CASSLGTGASYEQYF

d_gene: TRBD2
v_gene: TRBV5-1
abundance: -
j_gene: TRBJ2-5
CDR3nt: TGCGCCAGCAGCCCGACTAGCGGGGGGCCTCAGGAGACCCAGTACTTC
CDR3aa: CASSPTSGGPQETQYF

d_gene: -
v_gene: TRBV5-6
abundance: -
j_gene: TRBJ1-6
CDR3nt: TGTGCCAGCAGCTTGGAAGCCATCTATAATTCACCCCTCCACTTT
CDR3aa: CASSLEAIYNSPLHF

d_gene: TRBD2
v_gene: TRBV4-3
abundance: -
j_gene: TRBJ2-3
CDR3nt: TGCGCCAGCAGCCGAAGGGTAGCGGGAGGATTGGATACGCAGTATTTT
CDR3aa: CASSRRVAGGLDTQYF

d_gene: -
v_gene: TRBV9
abundance: -
j_gene: TRBJ2-5
CDR3nt: TGTGCCAGCAGCGTAGATCTAGGCCAAGAGACCCAGTACTTC
CDR3aa: CASSVDLGQETQYF

d_gene: TRBD1
v_gene: TRBV5-6
abundance: -
j_gene: TRBJ1-1
CDR3nt: TGTGCCAGCAGCTGGGGGACAGGATATTTGAACACTGAAGCTTTCTTT
CDR3aa: CASSWGTGYLNTEAFF

d_gene: -
v_gene: TRBV10-3
abundance: -
j_gene: TRBJ1-1
CDR3nt: TGTGCCATCAGTGAGGTGGCAGGGGAAACTGAAGCTTTCTTT
CDR3aa: CAISEVAGETEAFF

d_gene: TRBD1
v_gene: TRBV19
abundance: -
j_gene: TRBJ1-1
CDR3nt: TGTGCCAGTAGTATAGAGGCAGGGGGCACGACTGAAGCTTTCTTT
CDR3aa: CASSIEAGGTTEAFF

d_gene: TRBD1
v_gene: TRBV18
abundance: -
j_gene: TRBJ1-5
CDR3nt: TGTGCCAGCTCCGGACAGGGGGTAAGAAATCAGCCCCAGCATTTT
CDR3aa: CASSGQGVRNQPQHF

d_gene: TRBD1
v_gene: TRBV9
abundance: -
j_gene: TRBJ2-2
CDR3nt: TGTGCCAGCAGCGTAGTTCAGGGGGCCAACACCGGGGAGCTGTTTTTT
CDR3aa: CASSVVQGANTGELFF

d_gene: -
v_gene: TRBV19
abundance: -
j_gene: TRBJ2-1
CDR3nt: TGTGCCAGTAGTATTGGGAGGAGTCAGGGCAAAACTAGCTCCTACAATGAGCAGTTCTTC
CDR3aa: CASSIGRSQGKTSSYNEQFF

d_gene: TRBD2
v_gene: TRBV5-1
abundance: once
j_gene: TRBJ2-5
CDR3nt: TGCGCCAGCATTCTAAACGGACTAGCGGAAGAGACCCAGTACTTC
CDR3aa: CASILNGLAEETQYF

d_gene: TRBD1
v_gene: TRBV5-8
abundance: -
j_gene: TRBJ1-5
CDR3nt: TGTGCCAGCAGCTCGCGACAGGGTGGTCAGCCCCAGCATTTT
CDR3aa: CASSSRQGGQPQHF

d_gene: -
v_gene: TRBV7-9
abundance: -
j_gene: TRBJ1-2
CDR3nt: TGTGCCAGCAGCCCTCGATCTCAGAAGAACTATGGCTACACCTTC
CDR3aa: CASSPRSQKNYGYTF

d_gene: TRBD1
v_gene: TRBV6-6
abundance: once
j_gene: TRBJ2-2
CDR3nt: TGTGCCAGCAGTGCTCCGGGACAGGGGAACACCGGGGAGCTGTTTTTT
CDR3aa: CASSAPGQGNTGELFF

d_gene: -
v_gene: TRBV28
abundance: -
j_gene: TRBJ2-7
CDR3nt: TGTGCCAGCACCGGCAGGGTCAACGAGCAGTACTTC
CDR3aa: CASTGRVNEQYF

d_gene: -
v_gene: TRBV5-1
abundance: -
j_gene: TRBJ1-2
CDR3nt: TGCGCCAGCAGCCCTACGCTCGGGACAAGGGGCTTCACCTTC
CDR3aa: CASSPTLGTRGFTF

d_gene: TRBD1
v_gene: TRBV30
abundance: -
j_gene: TRBJ1-5
CDR3nt: TGTGCCTGGAGCGCATCGCAGGGGGCTTTTATTGTCAATCAGCCCCAGCATTTT
CDR3aa: CAWSASQGAFIVNQPQHF

d_gene: -
v_gene: TRBV25-1
abundance: once
j_gene: TRBJ2-3
CDR3nt: TGTGCCAGCAGATATGGGCCTGCAGATACGCAGTATTTT
CDR3aa: CASRYGPADTQYF

d_gene: TRBD2
v_gene: TRBV5-1
abundance: once
j_gene: TRBJ2-1
CDR3nt: TGCGCCAGCAGCACCCGACTAGCGGGGGGTCACAATGAGCAGTTCTTC
CDR3aa: CASSTRLAGGHNEQFF

d_gene: -
v_gene: TRBV19
abundance: -
j_gene: TRBJ2-5
CDR3nt: TGTGCCAGTAATCAGGGTACGGGAGAGACCCAGTACTTC
CDR3aa: CASNQGTGETQYF

d_gene: -
v_gene: TRBV7-3
abundance: -
j_gene: TRBJ2-3
CDR3nt: TGTGCCAGCAGCTTAACGCGCCTACGCACAGATACGCAGTATTTT
CDR3aa: CASSLTRLRTDTQYF

d_gene: -
v_gene: TRBV11-2
abundance: -
j_gene: TRBJ2-3
CDR3nt: TGTGCCAGCAGCCTCCCTCCTGCGGGGGCAACGGGAGATACGCAGTATTTT
CDR3aa: CASSLPPAGATGDTQYF

d_gene: TRBD2
v_gene: TRBV7-6
abundance: -
j_gene: TRBJ2-3
CDR3nt: TGTGCCAGCAGTAAGGGGAGGGTCGAGGTAGATACGCAGTATTTT
CDR3aa: CASSKGRVEVDTQYF